These 28 T cell receptor beta chains share one sample of origin, sequenced in a study of shared clonotypes between healthy human individuals. This table comes from immunoSEQ multiplex PCR, and its TCRdb copy is limited to in-frame clones, with some not included. The table includes around 700,000 clones, roughly 70% detected once. Source material: memory CD4+ T cells sorted from blood. Regarding subset: CD45RA-negative fraction. Receptor source: a woman in her thirties in good health.

Worth noting for this clone: The sample contains more than one DNA sequence encoding this CDR3. The chain has TRBV29-1 and TRBJ2-1, with D unclear. Between the trimmed V and J ends, which lost 7 bases and 5 bases, there was a span of 6 bases. This CDR3 comprises 10 residues. Per the germline V gene, CDR1 is SQVTM and CDR2 is ANQGSEA. The CDR3 DNA reads TGCAGCGGTGGTGACAATGAGCAGTTCTTC. Translating gives CSGGDNEQFF.

The chain carries TRBV5-1 and TRBJ1-1; 8 bases are a match to TRBD1. The CDR3 covers 15 residues. Trimming took 4 bases from V and 0 from J; bases not matched to a gene: 5. CDR1 and CDR2 (germline): SGHRS, YFSETQ. The CDR3 DNA reads as TGCGCCAGCAGCGTGGGACAGGCTCTGAACACTGAAGCTTTCTTT. Protein sequence: CASSVGQALNTEAFF.

The chain has TRBV28 and TRBJ2-1, with a tentative D call TRBD2 (5 bases). V was trimmed by 6 bases and J by 6 bases, leaving 15 bases between them. Germline CDR1 is MDHEN and CDR2 is SYDVKM. The CDR3 sequence is 14 residues long. CDR3 DNA: TGTGCCAGCAGCAGAGAGGGTATTGGCAATGAGCAGTTCTTC. Its translation: CASSREGIGNEQFF.

In this sample, this clone turned up once. The rearrangement links TRBV5-8 to TRBJ2-2; D is undetermined. The germline gives CDR1 SGHTS, CDR2 YDEGEE. Trimming cost V 2 bases and J 5 bases, with 13 bases left between them. CDR3 length: 15 amino acids. The CDR3 DNA reads TGTGCCAGCAGCTTCAGGAAACTCTTGACCGGGGAGCTGTTTTTT. Translated: CASSFRKLLTGELFF.

The V and J genes are TRBV5-8 and TRBJ2-3, with a possible D match to TRBD2 (6 bases). The CDR3 has 14 residues. Trimming cost V 1 base and J 4 bases, with 10 bases left between them. CDR1 and CDR2 from the germline V gene are SGHTS and YDEGEE. DNA of the CDR3: TGTGCCAGCAGCTTGCTTAGCGGTGCAGATACGCAGTATTTT. This gives the protein CASSLLSGADTQYF.

This clone showed up just a few times. This chain connects TRBV6-5 to TRBJ2-1, with 8 bases matching TRBD2. The V and J ends lost 2 bases and 0 bases, in that order; junction bases with no gene match: 3. CDR1 MNHEY and CDR2 SVGAGI come from the germline V gene. The CDR3 length is 16 residues. The CDR3 nucleotides are TGTGCCAGCAGTTACCGAACTAGCGGCTCCTACAATGAGCAGTTCTTC. Its translation is CASSYRTSGSYNEQFF.

This clone was picked up a small number of times. The rearrangement joins TRBV10-3 to TRBJ2-1; 12 bases are shared with TRBD1. The trim removed 1 base at V and 7 bases at J, leaving 5 bases unmatched. The CDR3 totals 16 residues. From germline, CDR1 is ENHRY and CDR2 SYGVKD. In nucleotides, the CDR3 is TGTGCCATCAGTGAGTATATGGGACAGGGGGCGAATGAGCAGTTCTTC. This encodes CAISEYMGQGANEQFF.

V usage is TRBV27 and J usage is TRBJ1-1; a possible D gene is TRBD1 (6 bases). CDR3 length: 13 residues. V was shortened by 7 bases and J by 0 bases, with 9 bases between the two germline ends. Germline V gene sequence: CDR1 MNHEY, CDR2 SMNVEV (reference sequence). CDR3: CASNQGLNTEAFF. CDR3 bases: TGTGCCAGCAATCAGGGGCTGAACACTGAAGCTTTCTTT.

This clone was detected once. V gene TRBV6-1 combines with J gene TRBJ2-2; 10 bases are shared with TRBD2. After removal of 7 bases from V and 0 bases from J, the junction contained 2 bases not matched to a gene. The V gene's germline CDR1 is MNHNS and CDR2 SASEGT. This CDR3 spans 15 amino acids. CDR3 amino acids: CASKLAGANTGELFF. In DNA, the CDR3 is TGTGCCAGCAAGCTAGCGGGGGCGAACACCGGGGAGCTGTTTTTT.

This CDR3 reads CASSKDGTYEQYF. The CDR3 DNA reads as TGTGCCAGCAGCAAGGACGGAACCTACGAGCAGTACTTC. The rearrangement links TRBV6-5 to TRBJ2-7; D unresolved. Germline V CDR1 and CDR2: MNHEY, SVGAGI. V was cut by 6 bases and J by 2 bases, with 11 bases left in between. The CDR3 length is 13 residues.

This chain uses TRBV6-6 with TRBJ1-2; D is unclear. The length of the CDR3 is 12 residues. From germline, CDR1 is MNHNY and CDR2 SVGAGI (reference sequence). The germline V and J ends were trimmed by 0 bases and 7 bases, with 6 bases remaining between them. CDR3 sequence reads: CASSYSMVGYTF. CDR3 in DNA: TGTGCCAGCAGTTACTCGATGGTTGGCTACACCTTC.

The genes are TRBV15 and TRBJ1-4; D not resolved. Germline CDR1 is LNHNV and CDR2 is YYDKDF (reference sequence). The CDR3 contains 16 residues. V was cut by 0 bases and J by 4 bases, with 12 bases left in between. In nucleotides, the CDR3 is TGTGCCACCAGCAGAGATCTTTCAGGACTTAATGAAAAACTGTTTTTT. It translates to CATSRDLSGLNEKLFF.

The chain carries TRBV6-6 and TRBJ2-7; D not certain. This CDR3 spans 14 amino acids. Germline CDR1 and CDR2: MNHNY and SVGAGI (reference sequence). Trimming took 6 bases from V and 1 from J, leaving 13 bases between them. The CDR3 DNA is TGTGCCAGCAGCCTCGGACCAACATCCTACGAGCAGTACTTC. Its translation is CASSLGPTSYEQYF.

The V gene is TRBV27, the J gene TRBJ1-1, with D possibly being TRBD1 (6 bases). Looked up from germline, CDR1 is MNHEY and CDR2 is SMNVEV (reference sequence). The CDR3 runs 14 residues. V was trimmed by 5 bases and J by 5 bases, leaving 15 bases between them. The DNA of the CDR3 is TGTGCCAGCAGTCTACAGGGATATGGGACTGAAGCTTTCTTT. Protein sequence: CASSLQGYGTEAFF.

V gene TRBV7-6 combines with J gene TRBJ2-3; D remains ambiguous. From germline, CDR1 is SGHVS and CDR2 FNYEAQ. There are 14 residues in the CDR3. V was clipped by 5 bases and J by 6 bases, with 15 bases between them. CDR3 amino acids: CASSLQLNRDTQYF. For the CDR3, the DNA is TGTGCCAGCAGCCTCCAGTTAAATAGGGATACGCAGTATTTT.

This CDR3 is CASSPTRDRSYQPQHF. In DNA, the CDR3 is TGTGCCAGCAGCCCGACCCGGGACAGAAGTTATCAGCCCCAGCATTTT. The chain links TRBV7-8 to TRBJ1-5; 7 bases agree with TRBD1. After removal of 5 bases from V and 5 bases from J, the junction contained 12 bases not matched to a gene. CDR3 length: 16 residues. Germline V gene data show CDR1 as SGHVS and CDR2 as FQNEAQ. The entire variable domain, with the rest obtained from reference TRBV7-8 and TRBJ1-5, is as follows: GAGVSQSPRYKVAKRGQDVALRCDPISGHVSLFWYQQALGQGPEFLTYFQNEAQLDKSGLPSDRFFAERPEGSVSTLKIQRTQQEDSAVYLCASSPTRDRSYQPQHFGDGTRLSIL.

The chain combines TRBV5-1 with TRBJ2-5, with D perhaps given as TRBD1 or TRBD2 (5 bases each). The CDR3 contains 14 residues. Deletions cut 3 bases from V and 4 bases from J, with 13 bases between. Germline V gene lookup returns CDR1 SGHRS and CDR2 YFSETQ. CDR3 DNA sequence: TGCGCCAGCAGCTCGAGTGGGACGCGAGAGACCCAGTACTTC. Translating gives CASSSSGTRETQYF.

The chain is built from TRBV14 and TRBJ1-5, with 8 nucleotides matching TRBD1. Germline V gene lookup returns CDR1 SGHDN and CDR2 FVKESK. The CDR3 is 15 amino acids. V trimming: 4 bases; J trimming: 6 bases; junction bases outside the gene matches: 8. CDR3 nucleotide sequence: TGTGCCAGCAGCCGAGGACAGGGAGTTGCTCAGCCCCAGCATTTT. Encoded protein: CASSRGQGVAQPQHF.

The chain links TRBV5-1 to TRBJ2-7, with D unclear. CDR1 is SGHRS and CDR2 is YFSETQ in the germline V gene. The V gene lost 7 bases and the J gene lost 0 bases, with 11 bases spanning the gap. The CDR3 covers 13 residues. The CDR3 sequence: CASRGIGSYEQYF. The CDR3 DNA sequence: TGCGCCAGCCGAGGCATAGGCTCCTACGAGCAGTACTTC.

This sequence joins TRBV28 and TRBJ2-3; D not resolved. Trimming left V 3 bases short and J 5 bases short, with 18 bases between. Germline values: CDR1 MDHEN, CDR2 SYDVKM. The CDR3 contains 16 residues. The CDR3 reads CASSFPRQTFLDTQYF. In DNA form, the CDR3 reads TGTGCCAGCAGTTTCCCCAGGCAAACATTTTTAGATACGCAGTATTTT.

The chain recombines TRBV19 with TRBJ2-2; TRBD1 might be the D (6 bases). Germline CDR1 LNHDA, CDR2 SQIVND (reference sequence). V gave up 4 bases and J gave up 8 bases, with 11 bases separating them. The CDR3 extends over 13 amino acids. CDR3 sequence (DNA): TGTGCCAGTAGTAACCACAGGGTTGGGGAGCTGTTTTTT. Its translation is CASSNHRVGELFF.

The chain is built from TRBV6-1 and TRBJ1-5; 8 positions match TRBD1. CDR1 is MNHNS, CDR2 SASEGT, per germline. The V segment lost 4 bases and the J segment 6 bases; nucleotides outside the gene matches: 8. CDR3 length equals 15 residues. The CDR3 region has the DNA TGTGCCAGCAGTGGGGGACAGGCGGTAGGTCAGCCCCAGCATTTT. Encoded protein: CASSGGQAVGQPQHF.

The DNA of the CDR3 is TGTGCCTGGAGTGTACCCCAGGGGAGGGTTAATGAAAAACTGTTTTTT. Its protein is CAWSVPQGRVNEKLFF. V usage is TRBV30 and J usage is TRBJ1-4, with D possibly matching TRBD1 (6 bases). The germline V gene encodes CDR1 GTSNPN and CDR2 SVGIG (reference sequence). The CDR3 runs to 16 residues. Trimming cost V 0 bases and J 4 bases, with 15 bases left between them.

The DNA of the CDR3 is TGTGCCAGCAGCAGGGTGCCCACCTACACCTTC. This encodes CASSRVPTYTF. The V gene is TRBV28, the J gene TRBJ1-2; a possible D gene is TRBD1 (5 bases). Germline loops: CDR1 MDHEN, CDR2 SYDVKM. Between the trimmed V and J ends, which lost 6 bases and 10 bases, there was a span of 12 bases. This CDR3 region has 11 residues.

The gene calls are TRBV6-1 and TRBJ1-1; perhaps TRBD1 as D (6 bases). The V gene's germline CDR1 is MNHNS and CDR2 SASEGT. V lost 6 bases and J lost 1, with 15 bases in between. The CDR3 runs 15 residues. CDR3 coding DNA: TGTGCCAGCAGCGATCCACCGGGACAGAACACTGAAGCTTTCTTT. It yields the protein CASSDPPGQNTEAFF.

This clone was seen at least ten times. V and J are TRBV30 and TRBJ2-7; either TRBD1 or TRBD2 may fit D (5 bases each). Germline V lookup: CDR1 GTSNPN, CDR2 SVGIG (reference sequence). V dropped 5 bases and J dropped 6 bases, with 20 bases sitting between them. The CDR3 spans 14 residues. CDR3 protein: CAWSRGDPETEQYF. The CDR3 nucleotides are TGTGCCTGGTCTCGAGGGGACCCAGAAACCGAGCAGTACTTC.

The rearrangement links TRBV11-2 to TRBJ2-5; D might be TRBD2 (5 bases). The CDR3 runs to 16 residues. The V end lost 2 bases, the J end lost 2 bases, and 15 bases lay between the germline ends. Germline V gene sequence: CDR1 SGHAT, CDR2 FQNNGV. The CDR3, as DNA: TGTGCCAGCAGCTTAAGATGGGGTACGGGGCAAGAGACCCAGTACTTC. It specifies CASSLRWGTGQETQYF.

The sample holds one count of this clone. The chain is built from TRBV28 and TRBJ1-6; 7 bases are shared with TRBD1. The CDR3 covers 14 residues. The junction had 5 bases not matched to a gene; V was cut back by 6 bases and J by 6 bases. The V gene's germline CDR1 is MDHEN and CDR2 SYDVKM. Here the CDR3 reads CASSRTGTNSPLHF. CDR3 in DNA: TGTGCCAGCAGCCGGACAGGAACTAATTCACCCCTCCACTTT. Full variable domain (outside the CDR3, taken from reference TRBV28 and TRBJ1-6): DVKVTQSSRYLVKRTGEKVFLECVQDMDHENMFWYRQDPGLGLRLIYFSYDVKMKEKGDIPEGYSVSREKKERFSLILESASTNQTSMYLCASSRTGTNSPLHFGNGTRLTVT.